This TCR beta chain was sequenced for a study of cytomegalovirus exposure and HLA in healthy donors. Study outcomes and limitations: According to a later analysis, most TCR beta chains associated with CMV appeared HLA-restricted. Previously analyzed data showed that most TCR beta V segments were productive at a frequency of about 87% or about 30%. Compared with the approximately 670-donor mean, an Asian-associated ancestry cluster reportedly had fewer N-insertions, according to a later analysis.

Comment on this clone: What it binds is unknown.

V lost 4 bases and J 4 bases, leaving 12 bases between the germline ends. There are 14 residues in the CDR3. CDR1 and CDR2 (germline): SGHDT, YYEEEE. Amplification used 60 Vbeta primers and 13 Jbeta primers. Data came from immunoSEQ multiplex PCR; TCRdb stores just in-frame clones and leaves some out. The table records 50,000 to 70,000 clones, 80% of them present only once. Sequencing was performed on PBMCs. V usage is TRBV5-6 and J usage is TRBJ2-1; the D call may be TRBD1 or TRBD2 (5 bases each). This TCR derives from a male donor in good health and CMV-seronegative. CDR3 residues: CASSVGVQYNEQFF. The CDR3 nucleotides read TGTGCCAGCAGCGTGGGGGTACAGTACAATGAGCAGTTCTTC.